These 26 T cell receptor beta chains originate from one sample sequenced in a study of blood T cell repertoires in COVID-19. Assay: immunoSEQ multiplex PCR; the TCRdb copy retains only in-frame clones and omits some. The table has some 350,000 clones, about 87% seen once; the top ten hold 3%. Sequenced material: peripheral blood. The receptors shown here come from a human donor in a cohort sampled during active COVID-19.

This rearrangement joins TRBV18 to TRBJ1-4, with D possibly being TRBD1 (5 bases). Trimming took off 2 bases at V and 5 bases at J, with 9 bases between the two ends. Per germline, CDR1 KGHSH and CDR2 LQKENI. This CDR3 is built from 14 residues. DNA for the CDR3: TGTGCCAGCTCACCAGGAAGGGGAAATGAAAAACTGTTTTTT. Protein: CASSPGRGNEKLFF.

This chain joins TRBV19 and TRBJ1-5; TRBD1 agrees at 12 bases. V lost 9 bases, J lost 3 bases, and 6 bases stayed unmatched. From germline, CDR1 is LNHDA and CDR2 SQIVND (reference sequence). The CDR3 has 15 amino acids. In nucleotides, the CDR3 is TGTGCCAGCCGGGACAGGGGGCCTATCAATCAGCCCCAGCATTTT. It yields the protein CASRDRGPINQPQHF.

V gene TRBV6-6 combines with J gene TRBJ2-5; D might be TRBD1 (5 bases). The CDR3 consists of 15 residues. With 2 bases removed from V and 5 bases from J, the gap between germline ends came to 15 bases. CDR1 and CDR2 from the germline V gene are MNHNY and SVGAGI (reference sequence). Here the CDR3 reads CASSYVVGPRETQYF. CDR3 bases: TGTGCCAGCAGTTACGTCGTGGGGCCCAGGGAGACCCAGTACTTC.

The chain couples TRBV4-1 to TRBJ2-5; the match to TRBD1 covers 7 bases. The CDR3 length is 13 residues. V lost 4 bases, J lost 2 bases, and 1 base stayed unmatched. CDR1 MGHRA and CDR2 YSYEKL come from the germline V gene. CDR3 coding DNA: TGCGCCAGCAGCCCAGGGGGACAAGAGACCCAGTACTTC. Translating it yields CASSPGGQETQYF.

The V call is TRBV2, the J call TRBJ1-3; D not resolved. With 4 bases removed from V and 4 bases from J, the gap between germline ends came to 5 bases. Looked up from germline, CDR1 is SNHLY and CDR2 is FYNNEI. This CDR3 comprises 12 residues. The CDR3 here is CASSAEGNTIYF. DNA for the CDR3: TGTGCCAGCAGTGCCGAGGGAAACACCATATATTTT.

The chain recombines TRBV28 with TRBJ1-2; 12 bases line up with TRBD1. This CDR3 contains 18 residues. Trimming took 4 bases from V and 7 from J; bases not matched to a gene: 16. In germline, CDR1 is MDHEN, CDR2 SYDVKM. The CDR3 loop reads CASSSAGTGGHGGPGYTF. The CDR3 DNA is TGTGCCAGCAGTTCCGCCGGGACAGGGGGCCATGGGGGGCCTGGCTACACCTTC.

This clone was detected once. The chain carries TRBV7-9 and TRBJ2-1; the match to TRBD2 covers 9 bases. CDR1 and CDR2 from the germline V gene are SEHNR and FQNEAQ (reference sequence). The V and J ends lost 10 bases and 4 bases, in that order; junction bases with no gene match: 5. CDR3 length: 13 amino acids. CDR3 coding DNA: TGTGCCATGGAGCGGGAGGCGTACAATGAGCAGTTCTTC. Protein: CAMEREAYNEQFF.

The rearrangement joins TRBV11-2 to TRBJ1-2; D not resolved. Germline values: CDR1 SGHAT, CDR2 FQNNGV. Trimming shortened V by 0 bases and J by 8 bases, and 10 bases separated the two germline ends. This CDR3 region has 13 residues. The DNA of the CDR3 is TGTGCCAGCAGCTTAGACCCTCCGGGGGGCTACACCTTC. It is translated as CASSLDPPGGYTF.

V and J are TRBV3-1 (or the pseudogene TRBV3-2) and TRBJ2-1, with TRBD2 as a possible D gene (7 bases). The CDR3 is made up of 16 amino acids. The V and J ends lost 4 bases and 9 bases respectively, with 22 bases between them. Per germline, CDR1 LGHDT and CDR2 YNNKEL (reference sequence). In DNA, the CDR3 is TGTGCCAGCAGCCCCCACCTGGCGGGGGCCCGGACTGAGCAGTTCTTC. It translates to CASSPHLAGARTEQFF.

In its sample, this clone was seen once. CDR3 protein: CASSSSGDNEQFF. For the CDR3, the DNA is TGTGCCAGCAGTTCGAGCGGGGACAATGAGCAGTTCTTC. The rearrangement joins TRBV27 to TRBJ2-1, with TRBD2 matching over 7 bases. Germline CDR1 is MNHEY and CDR2 is SMNVEV (reference sequence). V was pared by 4 bases and J by 5 bases, with 2 bases of the junction left unmatched. The CDR3 runs 13 residues.

Remarks on this clone: The same CDR3 is also encoded by other DNA sequences in this sample. The gene calls are TRBV6-1 and TRBJ1-1; D call uncertain. CDR3 length: 14 amino acids. V dropped 1 base and J dropped 1 base, with 7 bases sitting between them. Germline V CDR1 and CDR2: MNHNS, SASEGT. CDR3: CASSEGQGNTEAFF. CDR3 coding DNA: TGTGCCAGCAGTGAAGGACAAGGGAACACTGAAGCTTTCTTT.

The chain carries TRBV2 and TRBJ2-5; D is perhaps TRBD2 (5 bases). The V gene lost 7 bases and the J gene lost 9 bases, with 15 bases spanning the gap. Looked up from germline, CDR1 is SNHLY and CDR2 is FYNNEI. The CDR3 is 12 residues long. The CDR3 loop is CASTQERAAQYF. The CDR3 bases are TGTGCCAGCACCCAGGAGAGGGCGGCCCAGTACTTC.

This chain uses TRBV7-2 with TRBJ1-3, with D maybe TRBD1 (5 bases). Germline loops: CDR1 SGHTA, CDR2 FQGNSA. The CDR3 covers 15 residues. The germline V and J ends were trimmed by 1 base and 4 bases, with 11 bases remaining between them. Here the CDR3 reads CASSLGGAGGNTIYF. CDR3 in DNA: TGTGCCAGCAGCTTAGGGGGCGCAGGCGGAAACACCATATATTTT. The full variable domain, rest sourced from reference TRBV7-2 and TRBJ1-3, is GAGVSQSPSNKVTEKGKDVELRCDPISGHTALYWYRQSLGQGLEFLIYFQGNSAPDKSGLPSDRFSAERTGGSVSTLTIQRTQQEDSAVYLCASSLGGAGGNTIYFGEGSWLTVV.

The chain uses TRBV12-3 or TRBV12-4 and TRBJ1-2; no firm D call. The CDR3 runs to 12 residues. The V end was cut by 3 bases, the J end by 5 bases, with 7 bases between. CDR3 nucleotides: TGTGCCAGCAGTTTTCAGGTGTATGGCTACACCTTC. It yields the protein CASSFQVYGYTF.

Only one count was recorded for this clone. The rearrangement links TRBV2 to TRBJ2-7; 8 bases fit TRBD2. Germline V gives CDR1 SNHLY, CDR2 FYNNEI. The CDR3 runs 15 residues. V lost 7 bases, J lost 0 bases, and 8 bases stayed unmatched. The CDR3 region has the DNA TGTGCCAGCAAAGCGGCTAGCGGGTACTCCTACGAGCAGTACTTC. Its translation: CASKAASGYSYEQYF. Full variable domain (remainder filled in from reference TRBV2 and TRBJ2-7): EPEVTQTPSHQVTQMGQEVILRCVPISNHLYFYWYRQILGQKVEFLVSFYNNEISEKSEIFDDQFSVERPDGSNFTLKIRSTKLEDSAMYFCASKAASGYSYEQYFGPGTRLTVT.

The chain links TRBV19 to TRBJ1-2; a weak D match, TRBD1 (5 bases). Germline V lookup: CDR1 LNHDA, CDR2 SQIVND (reference sequence). The CDR3 has 13 amino acids. V dropped 4 bases and J dropped 1 base, with 7 bases sitting between them. CDR3: CASSTGINYGYTF. The CDR3, as DNA: TGTGCCAGTAGTACAGGGATTAACTATGGCTACACCTTC.

The rearrangement links TRBV15 to TRBJ1-3, with D possibly TRBD1 on 5 matching bases. CDR1 LNHNV and CDR2 YYDKDF come from the germline V gene (reference sequence). This CDR3 has 16 residues. Trimming took off 4 bases at V and 8 bases at J, with 21 bases between the two ends. Here the CDR3 reads CATSTHTTPGYHTIYF. The DNA of the CDR3 is TGTGCCACCAGCACCCACACCACTCCAGGGTACCACACCATATATTTT.

In its sample, this clone was seen many times. The rearrangement joins TRBV10-3 to TRBJ2-2; 10 nucleotides match TRBD2. Trimming cost V 8 bases and J 4 bases; bases outside gene matches: 13. CDR3 length: 17 amino acids. The germline CDR1 and CDR2 sequences are ENHRY and SYGVKD. The DNA for the CDR3 is TGTGCCATCCTTAGCGGGAGGTCCAACAAGGCCACCGGGGAGCTGTTTTTT. Amino acids: CAILSGRSNKATGELFF.

The rearrangement joins TRBV6-4 to TRBJ2-1, with 8 nucleotides matching TRBD1. This CDR3 spans 15 amino acids. The ends lost 6 bases at V and 7 bases at J; junction bases unmatched: 11. Germline V gives CDR1 MRHNA, CDR2 SNTAGT. CDR3 nucleotides: TGTGCCAGCAGCGCGGACAGGGAGGTATCGAATGAGCAGTTCTTC. It encodes CASSADREVSNEQFF.

The chain couples TRBV9 to TRBJ2-3; no definite D call. V was shortened by 3 bases and J by 2 bases, with 7 bases between the two germline ends. This CDR3 spans 13 amino acids. From germline, CDR1 is SGDLS and CDR2 YYNGEE. CDR3 protein: CASSGHYTDTQYF. The CDR3 nucleotides read TGTGCCAGCAGCGGGCACTACACAGATACGCAGTATTTT. The full variable domain, in which reference TRBV9 and TRBJ2-3 provide the parts outside the CDR3, is DSGVTQTPKHLITATGQRVTLRCSPRSGDLSVYWYQQSLDQGLQFLIQYYNGEERAKGNILERFSAQQFPDLHSELNLSSLELGDSALYFCASSGHYTDTQYFGPGTRLTVL.

The chain links TRBV2 to TRBJ2-7; TRBD1 is a possible D gene (6 bases). Looked up from germline, CDR1 is SNHLY and CDR2 is FYNNEI. The CDR3 has 13 residues. V shed 8 bases and J shed 2 bases, with 13 bases lying between them. CDR3 coding DNA: TGTGCCAGCGGCCCTACAGGGCCCTACGAGCAGTACTTC. Encoded protein: CASGPTGPYEQYF.

The chain employs TRBV6-5 and TRBJ1-4, with 7 bases identical to TRBD1. The V and J ends lost 5 bases and 4 bases, in that order; junction bases with no gene match: 7. The CDR3 totals 15 residues. In germline, CDR1 is MNHEY, CDR2 SVGAGI. The CDR3 DNA reads as TGTGCCAGCAGTCCCGGGACAGTAAATAATGAAAAACTGTTTTTT. This sequence encodes CASSPGTVNNEKLFF.

This clone was observed a single time. The J gene is TRBJ1-2, the V gene TRBV5-8; TRBD1 matches 7 bases. Trimming at V came to 0 bases and at J to 5 bases, leaving 7 bases not matched to a gene. In germline, CDR1 is SGHTS, CDR2 YDEGEE. The CDR3 runs 15 residues. The DNA for the CDR3 is TGTGCCAGCAGCTTGGAGGGGGCGCGGGGTTATGGCTACACCTTC. Amino acids: CASSLEGARGYGYTF. Using reference TRBV5-8 and TRBJ1-2 for the parts outside the CDR3, the full variable domain is EAGVTQSPTHLIKTRGQQATLRCSPISGHTSVYWYQQALGLGLQFLLWYDEGEERNRGNFPPRFSGRQFPNYSSELNVNALELEDSALYLCASSLEGARGYGYTFGSGTRLTVV.

The rearrangement joins TRBV30 to TRBJ1-1; D remains unclear. Trimming took off 8 bases at V and 1 base at J, with 8 bases between the two ends. The V gene's germline CDR1 is GTSNPN and CDR2 SVGIG (reference sequence). The CDR3 contains 11 residues. The CDR3 bases are TGTGCCAGAGAAAAGAACACTGAAGCTTTCTTT. Its protein is CAREKNTEAFF.

This chain links TRBV28 with TRBJ2-5; 8 positions agree with TRBD2. Germline V gene sequence: CDR1 MDHEN, CDR2 SYDVKM. V shed 6 bases, J shed 10 bases, and the junction held 16 bases outside the gene matches. The CDR3 consists of 15 residues. The CDR3 loop is CASREQAGAGSIQYF. The DNA for the CDR3 is TGTGCCAGCAGGGAACAAGCGGGAGCCGGGTCCATCCAGTACTTC.

This clone was observed a handful of times. CDR3 loop: CSVEGGGNEQFF. In DNA form, the CDR3 reads TGCAGCGTTGAAGGTGGAGGGAATGAGCAGTTCTTC. The rearrangement joins TRBV29-1 to TRBJ2-1; tentatively, D is TRBD2 (6 bases). Germline V CDR1 and CDR2: SQVTM, ANQGSEA. The CDR3 sequence is 12 residues long. V was clipped by 1 base and J by 7 bases, with 8 bases between them.